This T cell receptor (beta chain) was recorded in a study of cytomegalovirus exposure and HLA in healthy donors. The CDR3 has 14 residues. CDR1 and CDR2 (germline): SGHRS, YFSETQ. V lost 3 bases to trimming and J lost 6 bases; unmatched junction nucleotides: 4. Study-level findings and limits: Most TCR sequences showed up rarely, but some public TCRs showed up in many donors. Among CMV-associated TCR beta chains, most appeared HLA-restricted in a later analysis. Diagnosis of cytomegalovirus status made by the classifier reportedly showed high specificity and sensitivity.

At collection, donors were nominally healthy, but unrecorded immune exposures were probable. A note on this clone: The target antigen is unknown.

PCR amplification relied on 60 Vbeta primers (plus 13 Jbeta primers). This table comes from immunoSEQ multiplex PCR, and its TCRdb copy is limited to in-frame clones, with some not included. The data contain 100,000 to 150,000 clones, roughly 80% of them singletons. The sequenced material came from PBMCs. This clonotype was obtained from a man aged 55 to 70 in good health and CMV-seropositive. V is TRBV5-1 and J is TRBJ2-7; 12 bases align to TRBD1. The CDR3 is CASSSGTGGREQYF. Here the CDR3 DNA reads TGCGCCAGCAGCTCCGGGACAGGGGGCCGCGAGCAGTACTTC. The full variable domain, completed using reference TRBV5-1 and TRBJ2-7, is KAGVTQTPRYLIKTRGQQVTLSCSPISGHRSVSWYQQTPGQGLQFLFEYFSETQRNKGNFPGRFSGRQFSNSRSEMNVSTLELGDSALYLCASSSGTGGREQYFGPGTRLTVT.